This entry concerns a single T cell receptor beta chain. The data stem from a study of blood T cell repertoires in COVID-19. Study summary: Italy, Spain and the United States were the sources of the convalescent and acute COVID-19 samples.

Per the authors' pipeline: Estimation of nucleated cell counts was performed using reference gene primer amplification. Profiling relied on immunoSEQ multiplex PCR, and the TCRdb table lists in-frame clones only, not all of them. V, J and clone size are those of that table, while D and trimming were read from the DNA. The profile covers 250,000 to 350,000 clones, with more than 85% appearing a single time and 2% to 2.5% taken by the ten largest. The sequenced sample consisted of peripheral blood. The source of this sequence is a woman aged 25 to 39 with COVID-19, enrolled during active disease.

As DNA, the CDR3 is TGTGCCAGTAGCCTGTCCCGGGACACTGAAGCTTTCTTT. It is translated as CASSLSRDTEAFF. The chain uses TRBV19 and TRBJ1-1; no definite D call. The germline V and J ends were trimmed by 6 bases and 3 bases, with 11 bases remaining between them. From germline, CDR1 is LNHDA and CDR2 SQIVND (reference sequence). The CDR3 spans 13 residues.